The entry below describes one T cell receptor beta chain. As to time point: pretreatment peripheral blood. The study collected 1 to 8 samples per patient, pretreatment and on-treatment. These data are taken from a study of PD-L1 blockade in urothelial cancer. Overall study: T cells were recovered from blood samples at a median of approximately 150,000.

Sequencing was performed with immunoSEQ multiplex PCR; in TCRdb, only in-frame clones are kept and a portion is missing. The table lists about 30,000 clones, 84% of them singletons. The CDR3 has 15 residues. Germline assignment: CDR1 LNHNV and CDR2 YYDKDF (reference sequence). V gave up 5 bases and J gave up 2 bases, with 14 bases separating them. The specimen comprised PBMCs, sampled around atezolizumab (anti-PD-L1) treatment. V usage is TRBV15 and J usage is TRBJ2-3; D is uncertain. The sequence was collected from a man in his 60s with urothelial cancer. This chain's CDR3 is CATSRPSETTDTQYF. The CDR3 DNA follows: TGTGCCACCAGCCGCCCTAGTGAGACCACAGATACGCAGTATTTT.